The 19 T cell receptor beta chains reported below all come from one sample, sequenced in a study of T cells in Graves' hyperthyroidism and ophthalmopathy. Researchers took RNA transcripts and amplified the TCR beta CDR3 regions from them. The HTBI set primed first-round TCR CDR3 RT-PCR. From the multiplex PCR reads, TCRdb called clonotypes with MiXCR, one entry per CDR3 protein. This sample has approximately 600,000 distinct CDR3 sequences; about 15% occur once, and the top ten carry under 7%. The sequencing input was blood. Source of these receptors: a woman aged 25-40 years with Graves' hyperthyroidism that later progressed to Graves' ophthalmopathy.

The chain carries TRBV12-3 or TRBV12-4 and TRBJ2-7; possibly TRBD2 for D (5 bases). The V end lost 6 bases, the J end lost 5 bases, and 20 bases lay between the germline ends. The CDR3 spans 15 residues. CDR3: CASSSPPEGANEQYV. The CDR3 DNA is TGTGCCAGCAGCTCACCTCCAGAGGGAGCTAACGAGCAGTACGTC.

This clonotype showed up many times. CDR3: CASSQLKAGSGTDTQYF. CDR3 DNA: TGTGCCAGCAGCCAACTCAAAGCGGGATCGGGGACAGATACGCAGTATTTT. The rearrangement links TRBV12-3 or TRBV12-4 to TRBJ2-3; 7 bases are a match to TRBD2. The CDR3 totals 17 residues. J gave up 3 bases and V 6 bases, and 15 bases lay outside the gene matches.

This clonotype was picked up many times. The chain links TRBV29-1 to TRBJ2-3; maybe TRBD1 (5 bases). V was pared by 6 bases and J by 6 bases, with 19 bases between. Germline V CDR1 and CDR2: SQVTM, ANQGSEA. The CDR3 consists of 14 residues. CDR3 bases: TGCAGCGTGCCCCCAGGGTTTATTCGGGATACGCAGTATTTT. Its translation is CSVPPGFIRDTQYF.

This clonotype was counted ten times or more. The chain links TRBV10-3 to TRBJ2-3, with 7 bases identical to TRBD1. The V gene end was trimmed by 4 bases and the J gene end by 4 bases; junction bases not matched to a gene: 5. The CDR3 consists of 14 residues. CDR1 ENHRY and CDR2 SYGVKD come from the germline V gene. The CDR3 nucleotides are TGTGCCATCAGTGCAGCGACAGGGTCAGATACGCAGTATTTT. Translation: CAISAATGSDTQYF.

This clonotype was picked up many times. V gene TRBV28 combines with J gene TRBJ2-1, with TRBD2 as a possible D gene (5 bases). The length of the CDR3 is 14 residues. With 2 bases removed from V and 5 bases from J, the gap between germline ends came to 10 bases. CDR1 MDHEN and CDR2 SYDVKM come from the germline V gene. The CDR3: CASSLLPGNNEQFF. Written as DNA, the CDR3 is TGTGCCAGCAGTTTACTCCCCGGGAACAATGAGCAGTTCTTC.

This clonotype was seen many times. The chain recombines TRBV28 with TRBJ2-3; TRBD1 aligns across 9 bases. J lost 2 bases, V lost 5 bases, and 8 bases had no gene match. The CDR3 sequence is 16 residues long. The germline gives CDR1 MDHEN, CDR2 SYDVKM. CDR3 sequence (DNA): TGTGCCAGCAGTGGACCGGGACAGGGACCCACAGATACGCAGTATTTT. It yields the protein CASSGPGQGPTDTQYF.

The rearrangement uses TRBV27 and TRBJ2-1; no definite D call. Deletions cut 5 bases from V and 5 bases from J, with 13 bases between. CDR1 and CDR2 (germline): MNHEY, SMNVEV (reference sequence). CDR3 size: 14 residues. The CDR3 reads CASSPLFLDNEQFF. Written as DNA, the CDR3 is TGTGCCAGCAGTCCCCTATTTCTAGACAATGAGCAGTTCTTC.

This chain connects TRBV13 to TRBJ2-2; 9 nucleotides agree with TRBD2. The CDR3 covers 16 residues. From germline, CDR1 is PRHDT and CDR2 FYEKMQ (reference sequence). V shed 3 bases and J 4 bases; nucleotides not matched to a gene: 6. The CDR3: CASSLLAGTITGELFF. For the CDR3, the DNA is TGTGCCAGCAGCTTGCTAGCGGGGACGATCACCGGGGAGCTGTTTTTT.

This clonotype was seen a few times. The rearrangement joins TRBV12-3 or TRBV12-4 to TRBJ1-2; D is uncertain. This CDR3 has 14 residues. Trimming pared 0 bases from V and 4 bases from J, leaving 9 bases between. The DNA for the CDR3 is TGTGCCAGCAGTTTAGCGGCTCAGTTCTATGGCTACACCTTC. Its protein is CASSLAAQFYGYTF.

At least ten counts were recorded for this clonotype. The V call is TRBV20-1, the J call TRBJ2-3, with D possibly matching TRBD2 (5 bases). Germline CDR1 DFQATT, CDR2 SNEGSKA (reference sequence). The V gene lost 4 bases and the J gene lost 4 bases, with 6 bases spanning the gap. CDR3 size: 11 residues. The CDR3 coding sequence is TGCAGTGCTATGGACTCAGATACGCAGTATTTT. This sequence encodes CSAMDSDTQYF.

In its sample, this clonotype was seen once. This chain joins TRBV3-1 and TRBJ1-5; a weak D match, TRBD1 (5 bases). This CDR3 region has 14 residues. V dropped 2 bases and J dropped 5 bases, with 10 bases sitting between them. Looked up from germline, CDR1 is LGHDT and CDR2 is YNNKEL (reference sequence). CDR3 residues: CASSQRGTDQPQHF. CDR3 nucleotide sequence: TGTGCCAGCAGCCAACGGGGGACCGATCAGCCCCAGCATTTT.

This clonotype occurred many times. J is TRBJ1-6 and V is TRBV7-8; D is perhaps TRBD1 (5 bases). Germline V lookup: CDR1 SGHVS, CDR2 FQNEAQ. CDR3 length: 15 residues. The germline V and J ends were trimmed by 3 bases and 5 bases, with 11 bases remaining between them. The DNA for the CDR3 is TGTGCCAGCAGCTTGCAGGGCCCCGATAATTCACCCCTCCACTTT. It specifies CASSLQGPDNSPLHF.

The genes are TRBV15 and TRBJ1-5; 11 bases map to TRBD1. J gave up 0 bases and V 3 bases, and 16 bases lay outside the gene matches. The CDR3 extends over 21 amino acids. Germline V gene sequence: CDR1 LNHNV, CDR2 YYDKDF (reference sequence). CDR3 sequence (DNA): TGTGCCACCAGCAGGGGACGCACACGGGGACAGGGGGATTATAGCAATCAGCCCCAGCATTTT. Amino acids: CATSRGRTRGQGDYSNQPQHF.

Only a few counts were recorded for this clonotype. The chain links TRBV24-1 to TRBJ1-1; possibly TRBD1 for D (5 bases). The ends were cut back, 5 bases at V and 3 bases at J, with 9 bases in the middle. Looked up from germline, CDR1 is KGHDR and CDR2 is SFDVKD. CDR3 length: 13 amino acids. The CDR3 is CATSGGGDTEAFF. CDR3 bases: TGTGCCACCAGTGGGGGGGGGGACACTGAAGCTTTCTTT.

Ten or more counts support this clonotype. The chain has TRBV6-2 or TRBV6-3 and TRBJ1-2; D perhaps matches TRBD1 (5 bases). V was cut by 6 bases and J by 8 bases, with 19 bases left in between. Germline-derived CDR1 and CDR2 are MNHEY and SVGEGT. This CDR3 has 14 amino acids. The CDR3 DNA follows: TGTGCCAGCAGCACTCCCGGGACCGGGTTCGGCTACACCTTC. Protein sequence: CASSTPGTGFGYTF.

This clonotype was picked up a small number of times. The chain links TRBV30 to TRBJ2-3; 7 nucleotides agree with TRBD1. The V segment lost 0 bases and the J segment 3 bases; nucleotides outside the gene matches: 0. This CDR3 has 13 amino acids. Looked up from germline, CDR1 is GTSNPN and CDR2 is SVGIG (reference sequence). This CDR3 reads CAWSVQGTDTQYF. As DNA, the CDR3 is TGTGCCTGGAGTGTACAGGGGACAGATACGCAGTATTTT.

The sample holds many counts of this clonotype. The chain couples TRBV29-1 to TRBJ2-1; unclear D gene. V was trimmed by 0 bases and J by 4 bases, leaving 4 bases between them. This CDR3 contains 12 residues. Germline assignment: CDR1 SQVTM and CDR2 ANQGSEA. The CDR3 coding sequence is TGCAGCGTTGAAGAGCAGTACAATGAGCAGTTCTTC. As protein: CSVEEQYNEQFF.

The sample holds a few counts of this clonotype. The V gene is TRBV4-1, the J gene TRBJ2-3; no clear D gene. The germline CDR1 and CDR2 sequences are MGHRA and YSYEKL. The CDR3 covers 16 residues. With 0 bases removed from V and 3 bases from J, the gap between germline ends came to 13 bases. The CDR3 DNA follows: TGCGCCAGCAGCCAAGATCCCGGGCAGTTGACAGATACGCAGTATTTT. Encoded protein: CASSQDPGQLTDTQYF.

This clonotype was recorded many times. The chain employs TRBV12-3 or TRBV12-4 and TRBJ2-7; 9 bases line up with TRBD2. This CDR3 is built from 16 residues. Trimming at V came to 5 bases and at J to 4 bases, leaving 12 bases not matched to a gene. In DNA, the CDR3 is TGTGCCAGCAGTCGTGCAAGGGGACTAGCCCCGTACGAGCAGTACTTC. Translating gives CASSRARGLAPYEQYF.